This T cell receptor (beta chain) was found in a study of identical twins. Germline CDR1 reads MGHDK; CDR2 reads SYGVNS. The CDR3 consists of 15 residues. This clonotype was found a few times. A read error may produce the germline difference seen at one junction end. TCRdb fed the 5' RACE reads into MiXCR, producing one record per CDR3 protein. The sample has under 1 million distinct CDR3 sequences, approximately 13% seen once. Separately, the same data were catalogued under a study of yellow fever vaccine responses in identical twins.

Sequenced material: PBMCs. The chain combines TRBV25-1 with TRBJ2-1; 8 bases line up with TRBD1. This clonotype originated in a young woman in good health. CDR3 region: CASIGQGRSYNDQFF. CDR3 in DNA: TGTGCCAGCATAGGACAGGGACGCTCCTACAATGACCAGTTCTTC.